This is a list of T cell receptor beta chains from one sample in a study of blood T cell repertoires in COVID-19. Generated by immunoSEQ multiplex PCR, the TCRdb table keeps only in-frame clones and is missing some. Among 200,000 to 300,000 clones listed, around 90% were seen once. The sample comprised peripheral blood. The receptor set was obtained from a man between 60 and 75 years old who had recovered from COVID-19. CDR3s include the opening cysteine and the closing phenylalanine or tryptophan. Each record gives: V gene, D gene, J gene, CDR3 length, CDR3 DNA, CDR3 protein. A D gene is named only where the DNA matches it firmly.

>TRBV5-5|NA|TRBJ1-4|15
TGTGCCAGCAGCCAGTTACAGTTAAGTGGTGAAAAACTGTTTTTT
CASSQLQLSGEKLFF
>TRBV11-2|NA|TRBJ1-2|12
TGTGCCAGCAGCCCCCGGTTCTATGGCTACACCTTC
CASSPRFYGYTF
>TRBV19|TRBD1|TRBJ1-2|14
TGTGCCAGTAACCAACAGGGGACTAACTATGGCTACACCTTC
CASNQQGTNYGYTF
>TRBV5-1|NA|TRBJ1-2|14
TGCGCCAGCAGCTTGGACATAGCGGGCTATGGCTACACCTTC
CASSLDIAGYGYTF
>TRBV7-9|NA|TRBJ1-1|16
TGTGCCAGCAGCCTCCCGGTAGGAAACAGGGACACTGAAGCTTTCTTT
CASSLPVGNRDTEAFF
>TRBV6-5|TRBD1|TRBJ1-1|16
TGTGCCAGCAGTTACCTCACTACAGGGGGGAACACTGAAGCTTTCTTT
CASSYLTTGGNTEAFF
>TRBV25-1|NA|TRBJ1-2|15
TGTGCCAGCAGTGACACCAACAGGGTAAACTATGGCTACACCTTC
CASSDTNRVNYGYTF
>TRBV10-2|TRBD1|TRBJ2-7|11
TGCGCCAGCAGGACAGGGTGGGAGCAGTACTTC
CASRTGWEQYF
>TRBV9|NA|TRBJ2-7|15
TGTGCCAGCAGCGATCGGGGAAGGACGGCTTCCGAGCAGTACTTC
CASSDRGRTASEQYF
>TRBV2|TRBD1|TRBJ1-5|14
TGTGCCAGTCGGGACAGGGGATTCTATCAGCCCCAGCATTTT
CASRDRGFYQPQHF
>TRBV3-1/TRBV3-2|NA|TRBJ2-1|16
TGTGCCAGCGCTCGCGGACTCTTACCTTCCTACAATGAGCAGTTCTTC
CASARGLLPSYNEQFF
>TRBV24-1|TRBD2|TRBJ2-1|15
TGTGCCACCAGTGGGATTAGCGGGGGGTCGGGTGAGCAGTTCTTC
CATSGISGGSGEQFF
>TRBV3-1/TRBV3-2|NA|TRBJ1-2|15
TGTGCCAGCAGCCAAGTCGGGGTCCTTAACTATGGCTACACCTTC
CASSQVGVLNYGYTF
>TRBV25-1|NA|TRBJ2-2|14
TGTGCCAGCAGTGAATACAGGGACACCGGGGAGCTGTTTTTT
CASSEYRDTGELFF